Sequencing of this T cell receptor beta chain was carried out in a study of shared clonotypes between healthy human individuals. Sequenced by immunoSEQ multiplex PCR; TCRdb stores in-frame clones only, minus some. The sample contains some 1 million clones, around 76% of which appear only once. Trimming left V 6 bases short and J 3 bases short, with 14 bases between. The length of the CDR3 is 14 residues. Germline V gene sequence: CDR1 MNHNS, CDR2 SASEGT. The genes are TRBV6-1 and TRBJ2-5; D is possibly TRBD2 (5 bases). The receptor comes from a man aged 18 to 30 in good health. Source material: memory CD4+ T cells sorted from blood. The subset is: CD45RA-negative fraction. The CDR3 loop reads CASRPGVAKETQYF. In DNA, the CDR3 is TGTGCCAGCAGACCCGGGGTAGCGAAAGAGACCCAGTACTTC.